One T cell receptor (beta chain) is described in this entry. Gene names and germline refer to mouse. The read halts 1 residue ahead of the CDR3 end, with the missing end drawn from the germline J gene. This sample is drawn from a study of tissue T cells after allogeneic stem cell transplantation. Time point meaning: mouse harvest day 14 after allogeneic transplant. The graft held 10^6 splenic CD5+ T cells and 10^7 T-cell-depleted bone marrow cells. Trimming removed 0 bases at V and 0 bases at J, with 5 bases between. The length of the CDR3 is 14 residues. Germline V CDR1 and CDR2: NSHNY, SYGAGN. Assay used: immunoSEQ multiplex PCR; TCRdb lists only in-frame clones, some missing. The sample contains over 3,000 clones, 47% of which appear only once.

The TCR originated in a female BALB/c mouse given C57BL/6 T cells with graft-versus-host disease after an allogeneic hematopoietic cell transplant. V and J are TRBV13-1 and TRBJ2-3; D uncertain. The sample comprised gut tissue. The CDR3 sequence: CASSDAGSAETLYF. The CDR3 DNA, read in part, is TGTGCCAGCAGTGATGCTGGCAGTGCAGAAACGCTGTAT.